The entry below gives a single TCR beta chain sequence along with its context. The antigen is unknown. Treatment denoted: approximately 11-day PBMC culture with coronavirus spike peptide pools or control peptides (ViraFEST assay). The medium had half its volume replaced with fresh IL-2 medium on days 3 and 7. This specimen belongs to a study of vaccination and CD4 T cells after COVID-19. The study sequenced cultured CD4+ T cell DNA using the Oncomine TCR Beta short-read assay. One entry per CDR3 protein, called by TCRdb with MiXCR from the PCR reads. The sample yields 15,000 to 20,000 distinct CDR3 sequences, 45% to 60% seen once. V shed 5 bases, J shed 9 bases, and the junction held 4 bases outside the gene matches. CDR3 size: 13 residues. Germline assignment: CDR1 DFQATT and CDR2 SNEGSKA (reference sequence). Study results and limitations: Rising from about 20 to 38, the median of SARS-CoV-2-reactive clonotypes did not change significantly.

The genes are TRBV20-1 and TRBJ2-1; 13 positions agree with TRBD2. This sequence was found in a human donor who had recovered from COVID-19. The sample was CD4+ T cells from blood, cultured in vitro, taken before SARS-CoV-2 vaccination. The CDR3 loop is CSAWTSGRGEQFF. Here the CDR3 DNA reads TGCAGTGCTTGGACTAGCGGGAGAGGTGAGCAGTTCTTC.